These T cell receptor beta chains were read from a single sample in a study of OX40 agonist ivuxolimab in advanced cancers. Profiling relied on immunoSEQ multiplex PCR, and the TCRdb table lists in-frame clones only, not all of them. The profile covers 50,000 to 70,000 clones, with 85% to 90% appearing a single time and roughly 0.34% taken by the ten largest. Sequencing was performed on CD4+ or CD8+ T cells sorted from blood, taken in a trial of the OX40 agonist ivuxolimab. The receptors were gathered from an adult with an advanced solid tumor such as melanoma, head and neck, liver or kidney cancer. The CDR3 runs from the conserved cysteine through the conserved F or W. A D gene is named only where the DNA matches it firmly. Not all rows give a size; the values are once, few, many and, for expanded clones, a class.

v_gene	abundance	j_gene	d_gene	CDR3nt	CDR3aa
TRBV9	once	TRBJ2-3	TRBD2	TGTGCCAGCAGCGCCAGACTAGCGGGGGGCACAGATACGCAGTATTTT	CASSARLAGGTDTQYF
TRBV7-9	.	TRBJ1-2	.	TGTGCCAGCAGCCTAGCTCCCACCTGGCAGTCATATGGCTACACCTTC	CASSLAPTWQSYGYTF
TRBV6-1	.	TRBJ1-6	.	TGTGCCAGCAAGGTGGGCAGCCCTTATAATTCACCCCTCCACTTT	CASKVGSPYNSPLHF
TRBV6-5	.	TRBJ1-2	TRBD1	TGTGCCAGCAGTTACTTCCAGGGGGCGGACTATGGCTACACCTTC	CASSYFQGADYGYTF
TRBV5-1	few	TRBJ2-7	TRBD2	TGCGCCAGCAGCTTGAATCTAGCGGGAGGGCCTTTC	CASSLNLAGGPF
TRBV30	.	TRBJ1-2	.	TGTGCCTGGAGTCCACTCATCCTTCCTCTGGGGGATAAGCGTGGCTACACCTTC	CAWSPLILPLGDKRGYTF
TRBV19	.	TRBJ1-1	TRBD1	TGTGCCAGTACCCGGGACAGAGCGAACACTGAAGCTTTCTTT	CASTRDRANTEAFF
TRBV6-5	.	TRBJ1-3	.	TGTGCCAGCAGTTACTCGAGGGGTAGTGGAAACACCATATATTTT	CASSYSRGSGNTIYF
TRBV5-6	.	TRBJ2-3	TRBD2	TGTGCCAGCAGCCTCCGGACTAGCGCCCGCACAGATACGCAGTATTTT	CASSLRTSARTDTQYF
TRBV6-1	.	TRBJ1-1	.	TGTGCCAGCAGTCTTCCGGCCCCTGAAGCTTTCTTT	CASSLPAPEAFF
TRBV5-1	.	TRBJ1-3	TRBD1	TGCGCCAGCAGCCAACCGGGAGGACAGGGTGGTGGAAACACCATATATTTT	CASSQPGGQGGGNTIYF
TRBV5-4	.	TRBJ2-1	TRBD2	TGTGCCAGCACTCCCGGGGGGGCGGGGGCCTTCAATGAGCAGTTCTTC	CASTPGGAGAFNEQFF
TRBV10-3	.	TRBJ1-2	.	TGTGCCATCAGTGAGTCAACGCTTCAGGGGCTCACTGAGGAGGTCTGTGGCTACACCTTC	CAISESTLQGLTEEVCGYTF
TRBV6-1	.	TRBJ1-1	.	TGTGCCAGCAGTGAAACGGGCAGGGAAGACACTGAAGCTTTCTTT	CASSETGREDTEAFF
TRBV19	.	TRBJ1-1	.	TGTGCCAGTAGTATGGGCCCAGGTCGAGCCCGGGAGGAAGCTTTCTTT	CASSMGPGRAREEAFF
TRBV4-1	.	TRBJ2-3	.	TGCGCCAGCAGCCAAACGGGCCTGGGTGCGCAGTATTTT	CASSQTGLGAQYF
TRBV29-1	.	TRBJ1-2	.	TGCAGCGTTGAGGACAACTATGGCTACACCTTC	CSVEDNYGYTF
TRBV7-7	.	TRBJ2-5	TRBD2	TGTGCCAGCAGCTTAGGGGCTAGCGGGGGCCCACAAGAGACCCAGTACTTC	CASSLGASGGPQETQYF
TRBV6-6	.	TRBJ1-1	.	TGTGCCAGCAGTTACTCGACGGAAACTGAAGCTTTCTTT	CASSYSTETEAFF
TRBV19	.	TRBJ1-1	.	TGTGCCAGTAGTATAACGGCGACCATGAACACTGAAGCTTTCTTT	CASSITATMNTEAFF
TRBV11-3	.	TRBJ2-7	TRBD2	TGTGCCAGCAGCTTGACTAGCGGGGAAACCTACGAGCAGTACTTC	CASSLTSGETYEQYF
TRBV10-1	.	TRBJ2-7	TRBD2	TGCGCCAGCAGTGACCCACTAGCGGGAAGCTCCTACGAGCAGTACTTC	CASSDPLAGSSYEQYF
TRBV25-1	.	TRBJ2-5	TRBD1	TGTGCCAGCAGTGAAGTTGGAACAGGGGCCTGGGGGACCCAGTACTTC	CASSEVGTGAWGTQYF
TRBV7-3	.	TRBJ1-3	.	TGTGCCAGCAGCTTATCGGGACACGACCCCAGCTCTGGAAACACCATATATTTT	CASSLSGHDPSSGNTIYF
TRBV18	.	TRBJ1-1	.	TGTGCCAGCTCACCACCGGTGACAGACATTAAAAAATTTATGAACACTGAAGCTTTCTTT	CASSPPVTDIKKFMNTEAFF
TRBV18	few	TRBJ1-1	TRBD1	TGTGCCAGCTCGCGACGACAGGGAGAGTCTGAAGCTTTCTTT	CASSRRQGESEAFF
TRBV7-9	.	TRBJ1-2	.	TGTGCCAGCAGCTTACTTAGGGAGGACTATGGCTACACCTTC	CASSLLREDYGYTF
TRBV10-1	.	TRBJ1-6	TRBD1	TGCGCCACTTTTCAGATTGGACAGGGCCAAATTGTCTCCTATAATTCACCCCTCCACTTT	CATFQIGQGQIVSYNSPLHF
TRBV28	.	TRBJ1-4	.	TGTGCCAGCAGTTCCATGTATGAAAAACTGTTTTTT	CASSSMYEKLFF
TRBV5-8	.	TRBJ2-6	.	TGTGCCAGCAGCTTCCAGGGTACTGGGGCCAACGTCCTGACTTTC	CASSFQGTGANVLTF
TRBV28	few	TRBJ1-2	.	TGTGCCAGCAGTCTTGGGGTTGGTGGCTACACCTTC	CASSLGVGGYTF
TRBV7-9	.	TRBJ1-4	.	TGTGCCAGCAGCTTAGCGCTAACGGCAACTAATGAAAAACTGTTTTTT	CASSLALTATNEKLFF
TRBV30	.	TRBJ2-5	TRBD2	TGTGCCTGGAGTGTACTAGCGGGGACAGGATGGGAAGAGACCCAGTACTTC	CAWSVLAGTGWEETQYF
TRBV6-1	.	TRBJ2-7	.	TGTGCCAGCACTCCCCGGCCGGTGGCCTACGAGCAGTACTTC	CASTPRPVAYEQYF
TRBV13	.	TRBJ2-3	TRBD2	TGTGCCAGCAGCCCGGGACTAGCGGGGACAGATACGCAGTATTTT	CASSPGLAGTDTQYF
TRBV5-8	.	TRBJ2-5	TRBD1	TGTGCCAGCAGTTCTAGGACAGGGGGGACGGAGACCCAGTACTTC	CASSSRTGGTETQYF
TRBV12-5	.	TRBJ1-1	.	TGTGCTAGTGGTTTGACAAGCACTGAAGCTTTCTTT	CASGLTSTEAFF
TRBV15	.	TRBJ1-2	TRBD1	TGTGCCACCAGCCTACCGGGACAGGGGATCTATGGCTACACCTTC	CATSLPGQGIYGYTF
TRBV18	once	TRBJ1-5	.	TGTGCCAGCGCCACAGGGAGGGAGCCCCAGCATTTT	CASATGREPQHF
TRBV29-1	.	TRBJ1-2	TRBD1	TGCAGCGTTGAAGGAGGGACAGGGGTCTATGGCTACACCTTC	CSVEGGTGVYGYTF
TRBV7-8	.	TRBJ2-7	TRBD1	TGTGCCAGCAGCCCCCGGACAGGGGAAGAGCAGTACTTC	CASSPRTGEEQYF
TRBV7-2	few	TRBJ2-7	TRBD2	TGTGCCAGCAGCTTAGCGGGCCGTCTAGCGGGGCCGGGCGAGCAGTACTTC	CASSLAGRLAGPGEQYF
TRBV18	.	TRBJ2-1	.	TGTGCCAGCTCACCACCTAGTTTCAATGAGCAGTTCTTC	CASSPPSFNEQFF
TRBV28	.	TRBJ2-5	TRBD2	TGTGCCAGCAGGATGACTAGCGGGAGTGGCCAAGAGACCCAGTACTTC	CASRMTSGSGQETQYF
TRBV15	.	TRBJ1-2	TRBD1	TGTGCCACCAGCAGAGACCGGACAGGGGGAAATAACTATGGCTACACCTTC	CATSRDRTGGNNYGYTF
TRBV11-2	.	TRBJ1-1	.	TGTGCCAGTCATAGGGGCGGGGTGATCACTGAAGCTTTCTTT	CASHRGGVITEAFF
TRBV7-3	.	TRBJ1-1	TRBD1	TGTGCCAGCGGGACAGGGGGGAACACTGAAGCTTTCTTT	CASGTGGNTEAFF
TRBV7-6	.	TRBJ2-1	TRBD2	TGTGCCAGCAGCTTAATACGGCGGGAGCCGTACAATGGGCAGTTCTTC	CASSLIRREPYNGQFF
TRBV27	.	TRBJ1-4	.	TGTGCCAGCAGTTTATCGGCAGCCCATGAAAAACTGTTTTTT	CASSLSAAHEKLFF
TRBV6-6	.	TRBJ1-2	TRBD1	TGTGCCAGCAGTTACGGACAGGGGACCTATGGCTACACCTTC	CASSYGQGTYGYTF
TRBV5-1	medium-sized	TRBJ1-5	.	TGCGCCAGCAGCTTGGAACTATATAGCAATCAGCCCCAGCATTTT	CASSLELYSNQPQHF
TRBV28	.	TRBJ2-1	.	TGTGCCAGCCTCGGTTACAATGAGCAGTTCTTC	CASLGYNEQFF
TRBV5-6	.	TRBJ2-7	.	TGTGCCAGCAGCTTGTACGGCTCCTACGAGCAGTACTTC	CASSLYGSYEQYF
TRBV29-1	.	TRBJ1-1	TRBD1	TGCAGCGTTGACCCCGGACAGGTTGCGGACACTGAAGCTTTCTTT	CSVDPGQVADTEAFF
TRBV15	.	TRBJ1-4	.	TGTGCCACCAGCAGAGGAGACAGATATGAAAAACTGTTTTTT	CATSRGDRYEKLFF